The entry below gives a single T cell receptor (beta chain) sequence along with its context. These data belong to a study of control samples from healthy donors and cancer patients. Profiling relied on immunoSEQ multiplex PCR, and the TCRdb table lists in-frame clones only, not all of them. The sample carries fewer than 120,000 clones, approximately 90% recorded once. J was trimmed by 7 bases and V by 5 bases; bases with no gene match: 14. Germline V gene data show CDR1 as SGHDN and CDR2 as FVKESK. This CDR3 contains 16 residues. Source material: PBMCs. The source is a woman aged 55-75 years with lung cancer. This sequence joins TRBV14 and TRBJ1-2; 9 bases fit TRBD1. CDR3 sequence: CASSGHLGQGEFGYTF. CDR3 DNA: TGTGCCAGCAGCGGACACTTGGGACAGGGTGAATTTGGCTACACCTTC.